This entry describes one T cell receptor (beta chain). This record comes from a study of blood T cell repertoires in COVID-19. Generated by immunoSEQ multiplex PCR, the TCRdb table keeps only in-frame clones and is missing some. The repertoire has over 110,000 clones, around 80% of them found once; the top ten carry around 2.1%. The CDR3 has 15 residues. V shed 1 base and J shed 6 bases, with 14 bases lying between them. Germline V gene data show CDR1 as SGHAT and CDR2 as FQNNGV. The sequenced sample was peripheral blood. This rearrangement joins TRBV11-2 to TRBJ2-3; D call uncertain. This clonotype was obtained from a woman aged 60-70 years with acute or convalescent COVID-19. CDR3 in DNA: TGTGCCAGCAGCTTAGCCTGGGCCGTAAGGGATACGCAGTATTTT. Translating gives CASSLAWAVRDTQYF.